Listed below are T cell receptor beta chains from one sample, sequenced in a study of OX40 agonist ivuxolimab in advanced cancers. The table came from immunoSEQ multiplex PCR; TCRdb's copy has only in-frame clones and leaves some out. This table holds about 60,000 clones, over 75% found once. The source was CD4+ or CD8+ T cells sorted from blood, collected in a trial of the OX40 agonist ivuxolimab. Source of these receptors: an adult with an advanced solid tumor such as melanoma, head and neck, liver or kidney cancer. CDR3s include the opening cysteine and the closing phenylalanine or tryptophan. Fields, in order: J gene, clone size, D gene, V gene, CDR3 DNA, CDR3 protein. The D gene is left open where the match is weak. Some rows mark clone size as missing; the rest say once, few, many or name a class of expanded clone.

j_gene: TRBJ1-2; abundance: NA; d_gene: NA; v_gene: TRBV27; CDR3nt: TGTGCCAGCAGTTTATCGGGACCTAACTATGGCTACACCTTC; CDR3aa: CASSLSGPNYGYTF
j_gene: TRBJ1-1; abundance: NA; d_gene: TRBD1; v_gene: TRBV5-6; CDR3nt: TGTGCCAGCAGCGGAGACAGGGGGATGAACACTGAAGCTTTCTTT; CDR3aa: CASSGDRGMNTEAFF
j_gene: TRBJ2-2; abundance: once; d_gene: NA; v_gene: TRBV19; CDR3nt: TGTGCCAGTAAGAGCGGACCCGGGGAGCTGTTTTTT; CDR3aa: CASKSGPGELFF
j_gene: TRBJ2-5; abundance: NA; d_gene: NA; v_gene: TRBV6-1; CDR3nt: TGTGCCAGCAGTATTTTCCAAGAGACCCAGTACTTC; CDR3aa: CASSIFQETQYF
j_gene: TRBJ2-2; abundance: NA; d_gene: NA; v_gene: TRBV27; CDR3nt: TGTGCCAGCACGGGCCTGAACACCGGGGAGCTGTTTTTT; CDR3aa: CASTGLNTGELFF
j_gene: TRBJ2-2; abundance: NA; d_gene: TRBD2; v_gene: TRBV10-3; CDR3nt: TGTGCCATCAATCCTAGCGGGGGGGCGCGGACCGGGGAGCTGTTTTTT; CDR3aa: CAINPSGGARTGELFF
j_gene: TRBJ1-2; abundance: NA; d_gene: TRBD1; v_gene: TRBV5-6; CDR3nt: TGTGCCAGCAGCGGGGACAGGGGGCCCTATGGCTACACCTTC; CDR3aa: CASSGDRGPYGYTF
j_gene: TRBJ2-7; abundance: NA; d_gene: NA; v_gene: TRBV5-4; CDR3nt: TGTGCCAGCAGCTTGCCGACAGGCGGCGAGCAGTACTTC; CDR3aa: CASSLPTGGEQYF
j_gene: TRBJ1-5; abundance: NA; d_gene: NA; v_gene: TRBV19; CDR3nt: TGTGCCAGTAGTATTGGGATGTTCAATCAGCCCCAGCATTTT; CDR3aa: CASSIGMFNQPQHF
j_gene: TRBJ1-6; abundance: medium-sized; d_gene: NA; v_gene: TRBV19; CDR3nt: TGTGCCAGTAGTCGGACGGTCAATGGGTCACCCCTCCACTTT; CDR3aa: CASSRTVNGSPLHF
j_gene: TRBJ1-2; abundance: NA; d_gene: NA; v_gene: TRBV7-2; CDR3nt: TGTGCCAGCAGCCCTCTCGGAGGGGAGGGATCCTATGGCTACACCTTC; CDR3aa: CASSPLGGEGSYGYTF
j_gene: TRBJ1-5; abundance: many; d_gene: NA; v_gene: TRBV30; CDR3nt: TGTGCCTGGGGCGGAGACCTTAGCAATCAGCCCCAGCATTTT; CDR3aa: CAWGGDLSNQPQHF
j_gene: TRBJ1-5; abundance: NA; d_gene: TRBD1; v_gene: TRBV6-1; CDR3nt: TGTGCCAGCAGTGGCCCTCGACAGGGAATGAATCAGCCCCAGCATTTT; CDR3aa: CASSGPRQGMNQPQHF
j_gene: TRBJ2-4; abundance: NA; d_gene: NA; v_gene: TRBV19; CDR3nt: TGTGCCAGTAGTACCCAAGGGGGGGACGGGGGCAAAAACATTCAGTACTTC; CDR3aa: CASSTQGGDGGKNIQYF
j_gene: TRBJ2-7; abundance: NA; d_gene: NA; v_gene: TRBV2; CDR3nt: TGTGCCAGCAGGGGGGCTAGCGCGAGCTCCTACGAGCAGTACTTC; CDR3aa: CASRGASASSYEQYF
j_gene: TRBJ1-2; abundance: NA; d_gene: NA; v_gene: TRBV11-1; CDR3nt: TGTGCCAGCAGCTTCAATCGGAGGGAGAACAACTATGGCTACACCTTC; CDR3aa: CASSFNRRENNYGYTF
j_gene: TRBJ1-2; abundance: few; d_gene: NA; v_gene: TRBV6-5; CDR3nt: TGTGCCAGCACTACCCTAGGGGGGGATAGTGGCTACACCTTC; CDR3aa: CASTTLGGDSGYTF
j_gene: TRBJ2-3; abundance: NA; d_gene: TRBD2; v_gene: TRBV10-3; CDR3nt: TGTGCCATCAGTGGAGAGACTAGCTTAGATACGCAGTATTTT; CDR3aa: CAISGETSLDTQYF
j_gene: TRBJ2-3; abundance: NA; d_gene: NA; v_gene: TRBV4-1; CDR3nt: TGCGCCAGCAGCCAAGATGCGGGGGCGAGGTCAGATACGCAGTATTTT; CDR3aa: CASSQDAGARSDTQYF
j_gene: TRBJ1-6; abundance: NA; d_gene: TRBD1; v_gene: TRBV4-2; CDR3nt: TGTGCCAGCAGCCAAGAGGGGACAGGGATGGCACCCCTCCACTTT; CDR3aa: CASSQEGTGMAPLHF
j_gene: TRBJ2-5; abundance: NA; d_gene: TRBD2; v_gene: TRBV6-6; CDR3nt: TGTGCCACGATTTCAGCGGGGCAAGAGACCCAGTACTTC; CDR3aa: CATISAGQETQYF
j_gene: TRBJ1-5; abundance: NA; d_gene: TRBD1; v_gene: TRBV18; CDR3nt: TGTGCCAGCTCATCAACCCCAGGGGGGCTTGTGCCCCAGCATTTT; CDR3aa: CASSSTPGGLVPQHF
j_gene: TRBJ2-5; abundance: once; d_gene: NA; v_gene: TRBV7-2; CDR3nt: TGTGCCAGCAGCTTAAAAGAGACCCAGTACTTC; CDR3aa: CASSLKETQYF
j_gene: TRBJ1-2; abundance: NA; d_gene: NA; v_gene: TRBV30; CDR3nt: TGTGCCTGGAGTGTAACATATAACTATGGCTACACCTTC; CDR3aa: CAWSVTYNYGYTF
j_gene: TRBJ2-1; abundance: NA; d_gene: NA; v_gene: TRBV29-1; CDR3nt: TGCAGCGTTGATCCGTCGCCCCGCGGGCATGAGCAGTTCTTC; CDR3aa: CSVDPSPRGHEQFF
j_gene: TRBJ2-5; abundance: NA; d_gene: NA; v_gene: TRBV7-9; CDR3nt: TGTGCCAGCAGCTTAGCGCACCCGGGGGAGACCCAGTACTTC; CDR3aa: CASSLAHPGETQYF
j_gene: TRBJ2-1; abundance: NA; d_gene: NA; v_gene: TRBV30; CDR3nt: TGTGCCTGGAGTGTACATCTGAATGAGCAGTTCTTC; CDR3aa: CAWSVHLNEQFF
j_gene: TRBJ1-1; abundance: NA; d_gene: NA; v_gene: TRBV4-2; CDR3nt: TGTGCCAGCAGCCAAACTAGGGGGAACACTGAAGCTTTCTTT; CDR3aa: CASSQTRGNTEAFF
j_gene: TRBJ1-2; abundance: NA; d_gene: TRBD1; v_gene: TRBV5-4; CDR3nt: TGTGCCAGCAGCTCAGAACAGGGGGCCGGACGAGGCTACACCTTC; CDR3aa: CASSSEQGAGRGYTF
j_gene: TRBJ1-1; abundance: NA; d_gene: TRBD1; v_gene: TRBV5-6; CDR3nt: TGTGCCAGCAGCCGACAGGGGTTGGGGATGAACACTGAAGCTTTCTTT; CDR3aa: CASSRQGLGMNTEAFF
j_gene: TRBJ1-2; abundance: NA; d_gene: NA; v_gene: TRBV11-2; CDR3nt: TGTGCCAGCAGCTTAGGGGGCGCGGGCTATGGCTACACCTTC; CDR3aa: CASSLGGAGYGYTF